The present T cell receptor beta chain was sequenced within a study of T cell changes during pregnancy in multiple sclerosis. This CDR3 contains 15 residues. In germline, CDR1 is MGHDK, CDR2 SYGVNS. Trimming removed 3 bases at V and 4 bases at J, with 15 bases between. Clones were sequenced by immunoSEQ multiplex PCR, and TCRdb holds only the in-frame ones, with some missing. The profile shows around 80,000 clones, about 95% of them singletons. The clonotype comes from a female donor with multiple sclerosis, enrolled in a pregnancy study. The material was peripheral blood, obtained in the second trimester of pregnancy. V is TRBV25-1 and J is TRBJ1-1, with D unclear. CDR3 sequence (DNA): TGTGCCAGCAGTGATAGAGCAGGCTGGCCCACTGAAGCTTTCTTT. It is translated as CASSDRAGWPTEAFF. Using reference TRBV25-1 and TRBJ1-1 for the parts outside the CDR3, the full variable domain is EADIYQTPRYLVIGTGKKITLECSQTMGHDKMYWYQQDPGMELHLIHYSYGVNSTEKGDLSSESTVSRIRTEHFPLTLESARPSHTSQYLCASSDRAGWPTEAFFGQGTRLTVV.